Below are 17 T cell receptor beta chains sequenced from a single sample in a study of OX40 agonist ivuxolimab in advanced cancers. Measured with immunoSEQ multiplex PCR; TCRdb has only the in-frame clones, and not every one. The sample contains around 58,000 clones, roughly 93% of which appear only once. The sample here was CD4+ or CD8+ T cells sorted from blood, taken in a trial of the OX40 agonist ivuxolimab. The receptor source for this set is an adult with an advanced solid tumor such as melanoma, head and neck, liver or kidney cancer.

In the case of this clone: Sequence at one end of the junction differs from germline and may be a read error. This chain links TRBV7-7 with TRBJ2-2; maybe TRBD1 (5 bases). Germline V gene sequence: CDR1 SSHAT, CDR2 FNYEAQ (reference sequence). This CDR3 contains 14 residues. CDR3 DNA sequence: TGTGCTAGCAGCTGGGGCAGTGGCACCGGGGAGCTGTTTTTT. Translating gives CASSWGSGTGELFF.

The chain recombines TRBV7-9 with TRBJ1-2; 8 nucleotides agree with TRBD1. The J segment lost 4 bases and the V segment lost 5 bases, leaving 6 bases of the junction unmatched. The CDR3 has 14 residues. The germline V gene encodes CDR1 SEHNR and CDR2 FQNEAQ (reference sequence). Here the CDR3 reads CASSVGQALYGYTF. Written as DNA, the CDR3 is TGTGCCAGCAGCGTGGGACAGGCGCTCTATGGCTACACCTTC.

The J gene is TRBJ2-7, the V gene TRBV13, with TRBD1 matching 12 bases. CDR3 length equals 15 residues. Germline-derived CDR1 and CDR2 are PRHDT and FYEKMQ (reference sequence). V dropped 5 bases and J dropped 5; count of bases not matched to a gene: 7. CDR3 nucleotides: TGTGCCAGCAGCACAACCGGGACAGGGGGCCACGAGCAGTACTTC. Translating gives CASSTTGTGGHEQYF.

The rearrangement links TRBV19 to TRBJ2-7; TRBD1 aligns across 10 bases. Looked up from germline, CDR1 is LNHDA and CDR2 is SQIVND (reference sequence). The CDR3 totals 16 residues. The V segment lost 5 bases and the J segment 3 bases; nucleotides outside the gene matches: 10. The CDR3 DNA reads TGTGCCAGTAGTTCGGGACAGGGGCCGGATTTCTACGAGCAGTACTTC. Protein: CASSSGQGPDFYEQYF. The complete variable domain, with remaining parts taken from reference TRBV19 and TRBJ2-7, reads DGGITQSPKYLFRKEGQNVTLSCEQNLNHDAMYWYRQDPGQGLRLIYYSQIVNDFQKGDIAEGYSVSREKKESFPLTVTSAQKNPTAFYLCASSSGQGPDFYEQYFGPGTRLTVT.

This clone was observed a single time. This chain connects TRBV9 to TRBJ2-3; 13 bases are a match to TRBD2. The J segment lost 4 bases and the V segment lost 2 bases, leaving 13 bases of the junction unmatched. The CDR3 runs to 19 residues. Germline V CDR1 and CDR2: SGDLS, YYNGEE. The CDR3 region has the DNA TGTGCCAGCAGCGTGACCGGGACTAGCGGGAACCTAGCCCCAGATACGCAGTATTTT. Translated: CASSVTGTSGNLAPDTQYF.

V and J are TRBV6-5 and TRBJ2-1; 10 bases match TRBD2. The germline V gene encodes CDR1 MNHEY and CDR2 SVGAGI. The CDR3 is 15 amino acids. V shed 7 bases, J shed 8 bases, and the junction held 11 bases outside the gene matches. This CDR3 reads CASNFRLAGVYEQFF. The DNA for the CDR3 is TGTGCCAGCAACTTCCGGCTAGCGGGAGTCTATGAGCAGTTCTTC.

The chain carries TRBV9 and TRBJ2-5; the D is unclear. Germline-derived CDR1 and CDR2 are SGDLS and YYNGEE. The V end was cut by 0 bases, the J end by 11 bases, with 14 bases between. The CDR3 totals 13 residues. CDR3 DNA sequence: TGTGCCAGCAGCGTAGATGGCACTTATGAGCAGTACTTC. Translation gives CASSVDGTYEQYF. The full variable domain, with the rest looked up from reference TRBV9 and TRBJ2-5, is DSGVTQTPKHLITATGQRVTLRCSPRSGDLSVYWYQQSLDQGLQFLIQYYNGEERAKGNILERFSAQQFPDLHSELNLSSLELGDSALYFCASSVDGTYEQYFGPGTRLLVL.

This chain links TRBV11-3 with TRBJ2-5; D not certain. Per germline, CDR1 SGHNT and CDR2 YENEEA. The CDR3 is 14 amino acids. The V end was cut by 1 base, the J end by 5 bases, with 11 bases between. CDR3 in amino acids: CASSLGFGVETQYF. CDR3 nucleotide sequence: TGTGCCAGCAGCTTAGGCTTTGGGGTGGAGACCCAGTACTTC. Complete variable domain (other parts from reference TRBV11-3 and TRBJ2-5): EAGVVQSPRYKIIEKKQPVAFWCNPISGHNTLYWYLQNLGQGPELLIRYENEEAVDDSQLPKDRFSAERLKGVDSTLKIQPAELGDSAVYLCASSLGFGVETQYFGPGTRLLVL.

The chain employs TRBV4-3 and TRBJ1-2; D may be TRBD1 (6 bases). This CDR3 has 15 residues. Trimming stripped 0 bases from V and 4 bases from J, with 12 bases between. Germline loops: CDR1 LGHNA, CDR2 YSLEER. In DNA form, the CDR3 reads TGCGCCAGCAGCCAAGATGCAGGGGCAGGCTATGGCTACACCTTC. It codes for CASSQDAGAGYGYTF.

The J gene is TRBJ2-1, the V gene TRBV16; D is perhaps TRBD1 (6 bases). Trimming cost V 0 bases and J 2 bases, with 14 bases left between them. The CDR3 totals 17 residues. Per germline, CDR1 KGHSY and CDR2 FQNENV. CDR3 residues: CASSQSIRGSTYNEQFF. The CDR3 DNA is TGTGCCAGCAGCCAATCGATCAGGGGTTCAACCTACAATGAGCAGTTCTTC.

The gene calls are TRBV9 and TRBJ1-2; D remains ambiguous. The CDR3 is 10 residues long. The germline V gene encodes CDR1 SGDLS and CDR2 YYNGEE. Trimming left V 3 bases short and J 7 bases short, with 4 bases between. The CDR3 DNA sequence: TGTGCCAGCAGCGGGGGTGGCTACACCTTC. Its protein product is CASSGGGYTF.

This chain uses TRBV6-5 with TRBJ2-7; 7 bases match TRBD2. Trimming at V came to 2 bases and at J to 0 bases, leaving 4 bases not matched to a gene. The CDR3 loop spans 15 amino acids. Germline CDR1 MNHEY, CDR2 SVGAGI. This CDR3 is CASSYGAGYSYEQYF. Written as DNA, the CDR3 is TGTGCCAGCAGTTACGGAGCGGGGTACTCCTACGAGCAGTACTTC.

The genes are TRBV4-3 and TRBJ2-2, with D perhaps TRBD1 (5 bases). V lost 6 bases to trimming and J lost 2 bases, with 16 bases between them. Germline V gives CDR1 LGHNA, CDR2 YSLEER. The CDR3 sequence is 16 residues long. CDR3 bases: TGCGCCAGCAGTCCAGACAGACCACCCAACACCGGGGAGCTGTTTTTT. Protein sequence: CASSPDRPPNTGELFF.

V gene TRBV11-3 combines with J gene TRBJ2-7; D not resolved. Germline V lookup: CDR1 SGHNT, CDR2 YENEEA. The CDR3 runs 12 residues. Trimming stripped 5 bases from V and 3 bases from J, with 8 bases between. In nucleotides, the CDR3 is TGTGCCAGCAGCGGCGCCGGCTACGAGCAGTACTTC. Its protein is CASSGAGYEQYF.

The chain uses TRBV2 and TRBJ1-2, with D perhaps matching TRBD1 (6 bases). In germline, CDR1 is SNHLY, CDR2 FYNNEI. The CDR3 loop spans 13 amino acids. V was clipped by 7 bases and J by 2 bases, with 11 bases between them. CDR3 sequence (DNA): TGTGCCAGCAAACAGGGAGGGAACTATGGCTACACCTTC. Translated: CASKQGGNYGYTF.

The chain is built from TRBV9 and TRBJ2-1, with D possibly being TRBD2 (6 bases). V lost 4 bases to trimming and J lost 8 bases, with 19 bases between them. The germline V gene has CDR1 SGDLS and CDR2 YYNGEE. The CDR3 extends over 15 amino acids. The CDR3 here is CASSSVAGKGDEQFF. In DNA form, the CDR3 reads TGTGCCAGCAGCTCCGTGGCGGGAAAGGGTGATGAGCAGTTCTTC. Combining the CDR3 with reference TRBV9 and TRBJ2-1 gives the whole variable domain DSGVTQTPKHLITATGQRVTLRCSPRSGDLSVYWYQQSLDQGLQFLIQYYNGEERAKGNILERFSAQQFPDLHSELNLSSLELGDSALYFCASSSVAGKGDEQFFGPGTRLTVL.

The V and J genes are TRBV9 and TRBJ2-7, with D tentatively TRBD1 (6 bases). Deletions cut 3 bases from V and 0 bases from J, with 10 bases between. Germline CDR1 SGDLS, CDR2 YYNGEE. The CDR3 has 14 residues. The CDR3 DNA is TGTGCCAGCAGCGAACACAGGGTCTCCTACGAGCAGTACTTC. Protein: CASSEHRVSYEQYF.